A selection of T cell receptor beta chains follows, all from one sample in a study of T cell responses to AZD1222 COVID-19 vaccine. Sequencing was performed with immunoSEQ multiplex PCR; in TCRdb, only in-frame clones are kept and a portion is missing. This sample has some 170,000 clones, with around nine tenths found just once. This specimen consisted of peripheral blood, obtained on day 0 of AZD1222 vaccination. All receptors come from an adult in good health. The CDR3 runs from the conserved cysteine through the conserved F or W. The D gene is left open where the match is weak. For some rows the clone size is stated as once, few or many, or as a class when expanded; others skip it.

-	TRBV6-2/TRBV6-3	TRBJ2-1	-	TGTGCCAGCAGTTTAGAGGTGAGACTGGATGAGCAGTTCTTC	CASSLEVRLDEQFF
-	TRBV24-1	TRBJ2-1	-	TGTGCCACCAGTGCCTCATCGAATGAGCAGTTCTTC	CATSASSNEQFF
-	TRBV5-4	TRBJ2-2	once	TGTGCCAGCAGCTTGACGGCGAACACCGGGGAGCTGTTTTTT	CASSLTANTGELFF
-	TRBV4-1	TRBJ1-1	-	TGCGCCAGCAGCCAAGAAGGGAGTAATACGAACACTGAAGCTTTCTTT	CASSQEGSNTNTEAFF
-	TRBV25-1	TRBJ2-5	-	TGTGCCTCTAAAGCTGAAGAGACCCAGTACTTC	CASKAEETQYF
TRBD2	TRBV6-2/TRBV6-3	TRBJ2-7	few	TGTGCCAGCAGTTACTCGACTAGCGGGCGCTCCTACGAGCAGTACTTC	CASSYSTSGRSYEQYF
-	TRBV19	TRBJ1-1	once	TGTGCCAGTAGCCCGGGGGATGGGGGGGGCGCTGAAGCTTTCTTT	CASSPGDGGGAEAFF
-	TRBV6-5	TRBJ2-7	-	TGTGCCAGCAGTCACCGGGACACATCCTACGAGCAGTACTTC	CASSHRDTSYEQYF
-	TRBV3-1/TRBV3-2	TRBJ1-5	-	TGTGCCAGCAGCGACGACACCATTAGCAATCAGCCCCAGCATTTT	CASSDDTISNQPQHF
TRBD2	TRBV6-6	TRBJ2-2	-	TGTGCCAGCAGTTCGGGACTAGCGGGAGCCGGGGAGCTGTTTTTT	CASSSGLAGAGELFF
TRBD2	TRBV5-1	TRBJ2-7	-	TGCGCCAGCAGCTTGCGAGGGGGGACTAGCGGTAGCTCCTACGAGCAGTACTTC	CASSLRGGTSGSSYEQYF
TRBD2	TRBV10-1	TRBJ2-7	once	TGCGCCAGCAGTGTAGGACTAGCGGGAGCCGAGCAGTACTTC	CASSVGLAGAEQYF
-	TRBV4-1	TRBJ2-4	-	TGCGCCAGCAGCCATGAGGAGGGGCCTGATCAGTACTTC	CASSHEEGPDQYF
-	TRBV2	TRBJ2-7	-	TGTGCCAGCAGTGACAGGGTAGGGTCCTACGAGCAGTACTTC	CASSDRVGSYEQYF
-	TRBV15	TRBJ2-5	-	TGTGCCACCAGCAGTGTGTCTGGGGCCCAGTACTTC	CATSSVSGAQYF
-	TRBV6-4	TRBJ2-2	-	TGTGCCAGCAGTGACTCCCTCAAGGGGTCAGGGGAGCTGTTTTTT	CASSDSLKGSGELFF
-	TRBV4-1	TRBJ2-6	-	TGCGCCAGCAGCCAAAAACGGGGACCTGCCAACGTCCTGACTTTC	CASSQKRGPANVLTF
TRBD1	TRBV5-1	TRBJ2-7	-	TGCGCCAGCAGCGGCCCCGGACAGGGCCGTGGCGAGCAGTACTTC	CASSGPGQGRGEQYF
TRBD2	TRBV5-1	TRBJ2-5	once	TGCGCCAGCAGCTTGGAGGGGACTAGTCCTCAAGAGACCCAGTACTTC	CASSLEGTSPQETQYF
-	TRBV7-9	TRBJ2-7	once	TGTGCCAGCAGCCTGGACGTATCCTACGAGCAGTACTTC	CASSLDVSYEQYF
-	TRBV15	TRBJ2-7	-	TGTGCCACCAGCAGAGATAGGGGAGTCCCTATGGAGCAGTACTTC	CATSRDRGVPMEQYF
-	TRBV7-9	TRBJ2-5	-	TGTGCCAGCAGCTTGTCCGAGACCTCACAAGAGACCCAGTACTTC	CASSLSETSQETQYF
TRBD1	TRBV2	TRBJ1-2	-	TGTGCCAGCAGGGGACAGACTAACTATGGCTACACCTTC	CASRGQTNYGYTF
TRBD1	TRBV25-1	TRBJ2-1	-	TGTGCCAGCAGTGAATGGGACAGGGGTAATGAGCAGTTCTTC	CASSEWDRGNEQFF
TRBD1	TRBV10-3	TRBJ2-5	-	TGTGCCATCAGTGAAGACAGGGCTGGAGAGACCCAGTACTTC	CAISEDRAGETQYF
-	TRBV6-6	TRBJ2-7	few	TGTGCCACCGGTTCGGGCGTGAGCTACGAGCAGTACTTC	CATGSGVSYEQYF
-	TRBV15	TRBJ1-1	-	TGTGCCACCAGCAGAGGGGGCGGGAACACTGAAGCTTTCTTT	CATSRGGGNTEAFF
TRBD2	TRBV6-6	TRBJ2-1	-	TGTGCCAGCAGTTACTCGGGCGGGAGGAGGGTTAGTGAGCAGTTCTTC	CASSYSGGRRVSEQFF
-	TRBV5-1	TRBJ2-5	few	TGCGCCAGCAGCCGAAATACAGTTCAAGAGACCCAGTACTTC	CASSRNTVQETQYF
-	TRBV13	TRBJ2-1	-	TGTGCCAGCAGCTCCCGGGGGCCCTACAATGAGCAGTTCTTC	CASSSRGPYNEQFF
-	TRBV10-1	TRBJ1-1	-	TGCGCCAGCAGTGAGGGGTCCCCGAGGATCATGAACACTGAAGCTTTCTTT	CASSEGSPRIMNTEAFF
-	TRBV10-3	TRBJ2-3	few	TGTGCCATTGGGGTGGGAGTCGCTGATACGCAGTATTTT	CAIGVGVADTQYF
TRBD1	TRBV3-1/TRBV3-2	TRBJ1-1	-	TGTGCCAGCAGCGTCGGAAGGGGGCTTAGAGCTTTCTTT	CASSVGRGLRAFF
-	TRBV5-1	TRBJ1-1	-	TGCGCCAGCAGCCCAGTTAGGGGCACTGAAGCTTTCTTT	CASSPVRGTEAFF
-	TRBV5-4	TRBJ2-7	-	TGTGCCAGCAGCTTGAAAGGGAGTAGATACGAGCAGTACTTC	CASSLKGSRYEQYF
-	TRBV6-5	TRBJ1-1	-	TGTGCCAGCAGACCTAGGACGGCGAACACTGAAGCTTTCTTT	CASRPRTANTEAFF